This T cell receptor beta chain originates from a study of T cell repertoires in cytomegalovirus infection. About the study: CMV infection and matching HLA type were both indicated by public TCR beta signatures.

This clonotype was seen repeatedly, ten times or more. The CDR3 covers 14 residues. The J segment lost 4 bases and the V segment lost 2 bases, leaving 5 bases of the junction unmatched. Germline lookup yields CDR1 MNHEY and CDR2 SVGEGT. TCRdb itself ran the reads through MiXCR, one entry per CDR3 protein. The repertoire holds approximately 250,000 distinct CDR3 sequences, with about 12% as singletons. The sequencing sample was made of PBMCs. V gene TRBV6-2 or TRBV6-3 combines with J gene TRBJ2-7; 7 bases fit TRBD1. The clonotype was recovered from a human donor in good health (CMV status not recorded). Some clones in this sample may be carry-over from other donors' samples. Here the CDR3 DNA reads TGTGCCAGCAGTTACCCCGGGACAGTGTACGAGCAGTACTTC. Its protein product is CASSYPGTVYEQYF.